Sequencing of this TCR beta chain was carried out in a study of blood T cell repertoires in COVID-19. Study context: The United States, Italy and Spain provided the acute and convalescent COVID-19 samples.

This CDR3 has 15 residues. The ends were cut back, 5 bases at V and 2 bases at J, with 16 bases in the middle. Germline assignment: CDR1 SGHNT and CDR2 YYREEE (reference sequence). Measured with immunoSEQ multiplex PCR; TCRdb has only the in-frame clones, and not every one. The sample holds about 160,000 clones; around four fifths are singletons and the top ten take around 2.7%. The sequenced material came from peripheral blood. This sequence originates from an older man with acute or convalescent COVID-19. This chain uses TRBV5-4 with TRBJ1-2; perhaps TRBD1 as D (6 bases). CDR3 protein: CASRGSGQQNYGYTF. DNA of the CDR3: TGTGCCAGCAGAGGTTCCGGACAGCAGAACTATGGCTACACCTTC.